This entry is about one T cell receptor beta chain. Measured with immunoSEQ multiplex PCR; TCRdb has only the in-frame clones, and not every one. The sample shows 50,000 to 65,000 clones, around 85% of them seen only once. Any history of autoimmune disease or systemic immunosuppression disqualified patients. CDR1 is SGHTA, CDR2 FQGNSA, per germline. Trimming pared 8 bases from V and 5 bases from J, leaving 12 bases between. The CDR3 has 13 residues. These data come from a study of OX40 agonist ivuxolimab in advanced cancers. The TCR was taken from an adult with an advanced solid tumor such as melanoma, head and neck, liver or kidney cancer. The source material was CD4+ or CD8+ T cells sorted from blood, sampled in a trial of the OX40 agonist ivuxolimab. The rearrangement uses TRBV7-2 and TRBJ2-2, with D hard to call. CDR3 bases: TGTGCCAGCCGCCCCGGGCCGACCGGGGAGCTGTTTTTT. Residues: CASRPGPTGELFF.